Listed below are T cell receptor beta chains from one sample, sequenced in a study of blood T cell repertoires in COVID-19. Sequencing was performed with immunoSEQ multiplex PCR; in TCRdb, only in-frame clones are kept and a portion is missing. The sample lists hundreds of thousands of clones, around nine tenths occurring once. The sample comprised peripheral blood. These receptor sequences come from a man aged 55 to 70 who had recovered from COVID-19. Both conserved end residues are part of each CDR3. A D gene is named only where the DNA matches it firmly. Not every row has a clone size; where given, it reads once, few, many or a size class.

clone size: NA; J gene: TRBJ2-4; V gene: TRBV30; D gene: NA; CDR3 protein: CAWSSLGGIAKNIQYF; CDR3 DNA: TGTGCCTGGTCGTCTCTCGGGGGAATAGCCAAAAACATTCAGTACTTC
clone size: NA; J gene: TRBJ1-3; V gene: TRBV10-3; D gene: NA; CDR3 protein: CAISEFQGTGNTIYF; CDR3 DNA: TGTGCCATCAGTGAGTTTCAGGGTACTGGAAACACCATATATTTT
clone size: NA; J gene: TRBJ1-2; V gene: TRBV9; D gene: TRBD1; CDR3 protein: CASSVGTVVNYGYTF; CDR3 DNA: TGTGCCAGCAGCGTCGGGACAGTGGTTAACTATGGCTACACCTTC
clone size: NA; J gene: TRBJ2-6; V gene: TRBV9; D gene: TRBD1; CDR3 protein: CASSSGGFGANVLTF; CDR3 DNA: TGTGCCAGCAGCTCAGGGGGTTTTGGGGCCAACGTCCTGACTTTC
clone size: NA; J gene: TRBJ2-7; V gene: TRBV15; D gene: NA; CDR3 protein: CATSRESTRDEQYF; CDR3 DNA: TGTGCCACCAGCAGAGAGTCCACCCGGGACGAGCAGTACTTC
clone size: NA; J gene: TRBJ2-1; V gene: TRBV5-1; D gene: TRBD1; CDR3 protein: CASSRELGRQGARNEQFF; CDR3 DNA: TGCGCCAGCAGCCGAGAGCTGGGGCGTCAGGGGGCGCGAAATGAGCAGTTCTTC
clone size: once; J gene: TRBJ2-1; V gene: TRBV19; D gene: TRBD1; CDR3 protein: CASSDPHRGQNEQFF; CDR3 DNA: TGTGCCAGTAGTGACCCGCACAGGGGACAGAATGAGCAGTTCTTC
clone size: NA; J gene: TRBJ2-5; V gene: TRBV6-5; D gene: TRBD2; CDR3 protein: CASRAGGRERETQYF; CDR3 DNA: TGTGCCAGCAGAGCGGGAGGGCGGGAGCGAGAGACCCAGTACTTC
clone size: few; J gene: TRBJ1-1; V gene: TRBV29-1; D gene: NA; CDR3 protein: CSVGRGGNTEAFF; CDR3 DNA: TGCAGCGTAGGAAGGGGGGGGAACACTGAAGCTTTCTTT
clone size: once; J gene: TRBJ1-1; V gene: TRBV9; D gene: NA; CDR3 protein: CASSASTGRQTEAFF; CDR3 DNA: TGTGCCAGCAGCGCCTCAACCGGGAGGCAGACTGAAGCTTTCTTT